This TCR beta chain is from a study of Graves' ophthalmopathy and Graves' hyperthyroidism (dated by TCRdb to between 2018 and 2020). The study in broad terms: Hyperthyroidism was defined as stable when no progression to ophthalmopathy occurred within 18 months of follow-up. The study used TCR beta repertoire signatures to distinguish Graves' ophthalmopathy from Graves' hyperthyroidism and to predict progression to ophthalmopathy. An independent validation cohort comprised some 19 hyperthyroidism patients and about 16 patients who later progressed from hyperthyroidism to ophthalmopathy. Following sampling, methimazole starting at 30 mg daily was administered to hyperthyroidism patients, and high-dose intravenous methylprednisolone was administered to ophthalmopathy patients. In total, around 130 blood samples were TCR-sequenced: approximately 42 ophthalmopathy, some 75 hyperthyroidism and roughly 17 hyperthyroidism-to-ophthalmopathy patients. To explore V-J signatures that separate ophthalmopathy from hyperthyroidism, a discovery set of 100 patients was enrolled, consisting of 43 with ophthalmopathy and around 57 with stable hyperthyroidism. In about 6 hyperthyroidism patients, T-cell repertoires of thyroid tissue and blood were compared. On the study overall, not on this receptor specifically: No statistical method was used to set the sample size in advance, and the investigators knew which group each participant was assigned to. The 13-signature model separated ophthalmopathy from stable hyperthyroidism with 85% to 90% sensitivity and 81.08% specificity in cross-validation, and 80%/75% in the test set. Most of the expanded thyroid clonotypes with a frequency above 0.001 were also detected in blood, and it was suggested that the thyroid immune response may be reflected by blood repertoires. In validation, the model predicted ophthalmopathy progression with about 71% sensitivity and roughly 78% specificity; some 13 predicted patients were CT-confirmed with GO in a median of approximately six months.

V drops 4 bases and J drops 4 bases, leaving 36 bases in between. The CDR3 numbers 21 residues from cysteine through phenylalanine. Only the CDR3 part of the read is kept: 63 bases, read in frame from the first base. CDR1 and CDR2 are read off the germline V gene as SGHRS and YFSETQ. TCR beta CDR3 regions were amplified from RNA transcripts for repertoire sequencing. A first-round RT-PCR used HTBI primers with the Qiagen OneStep RT-PCR kit, followed by a second-round multiplex PCR, size selection and purification. Libraries were sequenced paired-end with 100 bp reads on an Illumina HiSeq2000. In the paper's pipeline: SOAPnuke was used to process the reads, throwing out any read that had adapters, had uncalled bases, had a mean Phred below 15, or lacked an exact constant-primer or identifier match. COPE v1.2.5 was used to merge the high-quality paired reads. Each unique nucleotide sequence was treated as a clonotype, and MiTCR v1.1 was used to align the clonotypes to the IMGT TRB V, D and J references. Analysis was restricted to V-J combinations with a frequency above 0.0001, which covered 99% to 99.2% of repertoires. A TCR clonal expansion and chaos score per V-J combination was defined as the ratio of F50 clonal expansion to chaos observed in the TCRdist matrix. Welch's t-statistics and random forest were used to narrow the features down to approximately twelve V-J combinations, which were then fed into a naive Bayes classifier. The similarity between thyroid and blood repertoires was quantified using the Morisita-Horn index. TCRdb reran the public reads through fastp at Q25 and MiXCR, keeping productive beta chains. When rows share a CDR3 protein, they turn into one entry using the most common DNA and genes. None of the V and J calls come from the authors' own analysis; TCRdb made them. The sample has around 520,000 distinct CDR3 sequences on record, roughly 39% of them singletons. Of the sample, roughly 4.5% is held by the ten largest clones.

Hyperthyroidism patients were newly diagnosed, with disease duration under 2 months, and aged 18 to 65 years. Anyone with other autoimmune diseases, uncontrolled infections, pregnancy or lactation was excluded from the study. Diagnosis was based on clinical symptoms, serum thyroxine, TRAb, thyroid ultrasound and orbital computed tomography. Trizol reagent was used to extract the total RNA, and its quality was then checked on an Agilent 2100 Bioanalyzer. Details on this clonotype: The antigen it recognizes is unknown. Base qualities are not provided; no much larger clone lies one nucleotide away.

The TCR was taken from an adult man with Graves' hyperthyroidism. Sequencing input: peripheral blood or thyroid tissue (not recorded which). The chain is assembled from TRBV5-1 and TRBJ2-7; possibly the D gene is TRBD2, per 6 matching bases. For the CDR3, the sequence is CASSPGGLGGSVRESMYEQYF. The nucleotides read TGCGCCAGCAGCCCGGGTGGCCTGGGAGGTTCGGTTCGGGAGTCAATGTACGAGCAGTACTTC.